This is a list of T cell receptor beta chains from one sample in a study of cytomegalovirus exposure and HLA in healthy donors. The data were produced by immunoSEQ multiplex PCR, yet TCRdb's version contains in-frame clones alone and is incomplete. The record lists approximately 82,000 clones, of which the ten most abundant hold 1.3% to 1.5%. The sequencing sample was made of PBMCs. Every receptor here comes from a woman aged 55 to 70 in good health and CMV-seronegative. The CDR3 runs from the conserved cysteine through the conserved F or W. The D gene is left open where the match is weak.

j_call d_call v_call cdr3_aa cdr3_nt
TRBJ2-1 TRBD2 TRBV7-9 CASSPGEGIYNEQFF TGTGCCAGCAGCCCGGGGGAGGGAATCTACAATGAGCAGTTCTTC
TRBJ2-2 TRBD2 TRBV10-3 CAIRVAGRNTGELFF TGTGCCATCAGGGTAGCGGGGCGGAACACCGGGGAGCTGTTTTTT
TRBJ2-3 - TRBV2 CASSANGAQYF TGTGCCAGCAGTGCTAATGGTGCGCAGTATTTT
TRBJ2-7 TRBD2 TRBV13 CASSFRLAVSGQYF TGTGCCAGCAGCTTCAGACTAGCGGTGTCTGGGCAGTACTTC
TRBJ2-2 TRBD2 TRBV7-2 CASSAGGGRARMAGELFF TGTGCCAGCAGTGCGGGGGGCGGGAGGGCCAGGATGGCCGGGGAGCTGTTTTTT
TRBJ1-2 - TRBV15 CATSRDVGDYGYTF TGTGCCACCAGCAGAGATGTCGGAGACTATGGCTACACCTTC
TRBJ1-1 - TRBV4-2 CASSHGSGAEAFF TGTGCCAGCAGCCACGGCTCGGGGGCTGAAGCTTTCTTT
TRBJ1-5 - TRBV28 CASTGRDQPQHF TGTGCCAGCACGGGCAGGGATCAGCCCCAGCATTTT
TRBJ2-7 TRBD2 TRBV2 CASSEPAGKRYEQYF TGTGCCAGCAGTGAACCAGCGGGAAAGCGGTACGAGCAGTACTTC
TRBJ2-1 TRBD2 TRBV4-2 CASSQASSGSYNEQFF TGTGCCAGCAGCCAAGCGTCTAGCGGATCCTACAATGAGCAGTTCTTC
TRBJ2-2 - TRBV6-5 CASSSTPTGELFF TGTGCCAGCAGTTCGACACCAACCGGGGAGCTGTTTTTT
TRBJ2-7 TRBD1 TRBV19 CASSSQGVSYEQYF TGTGCCAGTAGTTCACAGGGGGTATCCTACGAGCAGTACTTC
TRBJ2-7 TRBD1 TRBV4-1 CASSQGGGQGRTYEQYF TGCGCCAGCAGCCAAGGGGGCGGACAGGGTAGGACCTACGAGCAGTACTTC
TRBJ2-7 - TRBV25-1 CASSELTGSGEQYF TGTGCCAGCAGTGAACTAACAGGGTCCGGCGAGCAGTACTTC
TRBJ2-3 TRBD1 TRBV6-5 CASSNQGGPTDTQYF TGTGCCAGCAGCAACCAAGGGGGCCCCACAGATACGCAGTATTTT
TRBJ2-3 - TRBV7-8 CASSLGATSYF TGTGCCAGCAGCTTAGGGGCGACGTCGTATTTT
TRBJ2-7 TRBD2 TRBV7-6 CASSPRSSGSSYEQYF TGTGCCAGCAGCCCCCGTAGTAGCGGGAGTTCCTACGAGCAGTACTTC
TRBJ2-7 - TRBV7-8 CASSFRGGARTWYF TGTGCCAGCAGCTTCAGAGGGGGGGCGCGCACTTGGTACTTC
TRBJ2-3 - TRBV7-8 CASSLAQGSDTQYF TGTGCCAGCAGCTTAGCACAGGGATCAGATACGCAGTATTTT
TRBJ2-2 TRBD2 TRBV2 CASQREVLAGELFF TGTGCCAGCCAGCGGGAGGTTTTGGCCGGGGAGCTGTTTTTT
TRBJ1-4 TRBD1 TRBV5-1 CASSSGQGYEEKLFF TGCGCCAGCAGCTCCGGACAGGGCTATGAGGAAAAACTGTTTTTT
TRBJ2-3 TRBD1 TRBV6-1 CASSDRDRVSPDTQYF TGTGCCAGCAGTGACCGGGACAGGGTCTCCCCAGATACGCAGTATTTT
TRBJ2-2 TRBD2 TRBV7-3 CASSLGASGRGGELFF TGTGCCAGCAGCTTAGGGGCTAGCGGGAGAGGCGGGGAGCTGTTTTTT
TRBJ1-2 TRBD1 TRBV5-1 CASSLGRGQGMYGYTF TGCGCCAGCAGCTTGGGCCGGGGACAGGGGATGTATGGCTACACCTTC
TRBJ2-5 TRBD2 TRBV18 CASSPLAGGGETQYF TGTGCCAGCTCACCACTAGCGGGAGGTGGAGAGACCCAGTACTTC
TRBJ2-7 TRBD1 TRBV2 CASSYRDRAYEQYF TGTGCCAGCAGTTACCGGGACAGGGCCTACGAGCAGTACTTC
TRBJ2-7 TRBD2 TRBV6-1 CASSSIRAGGHEQYF TGTGCCAGCAGTTCTATCCGTGCGGGAGGGCACGAGCAGTACTTC
TRBJ2-5 TRBD2 TRBV7-9 CASSPLAAMEGTQYF TGTGCCAGCAGCCCACTAGCGGCCATGGAGGGGACCCAGTACTTC
TRBJ2-7 TRBD2 TRBV6-6 CASTSRAGYEQYF TGTGCCAGCACCTCCCGAGCGGGGTACGAGCAGTACTTC
TRBJ2-7 TRBD1 TRBV4-2 CASSPTGVSYEQYF TGTGCCAGCAGCCCGACAGGGGTCTCCTACGAGCAGTACTTC
TRBJ2-1 - TRBV10-3 CAIAPGLSNEQFF TGTGCCATCGCCCCGGGACTCAGCAATGAGCAGTTCTTC
TRBJ2-1 TRBD2 TRBV6-6 CASSSGLGSGNEQFF TGTGCCAGCAGTTCCGGACTAGGTAGCGGCAATGAGCAGTTCTTC
TRBJ1-4 - TRBV5-5 CASSLTGDEKLFF TGTGCCAGCAGCTTAACGGGGGATGAAAAACTGTTTTTT
TRBJ2-3 TRBD2 TRBV10-3 CAISARTSGSSDTQYF TGTGCCATCAGTGCCCGTACTAGCGGGAGTTCCGATACGCAGTATTTT
TRBJ2-1 TRBD2 TRBV5-4 CAGASGRSASYNEQFF TGTGCCGGGGCTAGCGGGAGGTCGGCGTCCTACAATGAGCAGTTCTTC
TRBJ2-7 TRBD2 TRBV6-5 CATRMGGAYEQYF TGTGCCACCCGGATGGGAGGGGCCTACGAGCAGTACTTC
TRBJ1-1 - TRBV14 CASSARVITEAFF TGTGCCAGCAGCGCCAGGGTTATCACTGAAGCTTTCTTT
TRBJ2-3 TRBD2 TRBV28 CASSFPRGRLSDTQYF TGTGCCAGCAGTTTCCCCCGCGGGAGGTTGTCAGATACGCAGTATTTT
TRBJ2-7 TRBD2 TRBV11-3 CASSLGGGSSYEQYF TGTGCCAGCAGCCTCGGGGGAGGGTCGTCCTACGAGCAGTACTTC
TRBJ2-5 TRBD2 TRBV4-2 CASSQDPAGGSDF TGTGCCAGCAGCCAAGACCCAGCGGGAGGGTCCGACTTC
TRBJ2-2 - TRBV5-1 CASSLWGDPNTGELFF TGCGCCAGCAGCTTGTGGGGGGACCCGAACACCGGGGAGCTGTTTTTT
TRBJ2-7 TRBD2 TRBV5-1 CASSRSFGTSGSYEQYF TGCGCCAGCAGCCGATCCTTTGGGACTAGCGGGAGCTACGAGCAGTACTTC
TRBJ1-3 - TRBV28 CASSRQLISGNTIYF TGTGCCAGCAGCCGACAGCTCATCTCTGGAAACACCATATATTTT
TRBJ2-3 TRBD2 TRBV18 CASSPPLTSGNTDTQYF TGTGCCAGCTCACCACCGCTGACTAGCGGCAACACAGATACGCAGTATTTT
TRBJ2-5 TRBD2 TRBV5-4 CASSLESGRRETQYF TGTGCCAGCAGCTTGGAGAGCGGGAGGAGAGAGACCCAGTACTTC
TRBJ2-7 TRBD1 TRBV11-3 CASSQQGTGEYEQYF TGTGCCAGCAGCCAACAGGGGACAGGGGAATACGAGCAGTACTTC
TRBJ2-6 - TRBV10-3 CAISESTGPGANVLTF TGTGCCATCAGTGAATCAACAGGGCCTGGGGCCAACGTCCTGACTTTC
TRBJ1-1 - TRBV2 CASSPPGMNTEAFF TGTGCCAGCAGTCCCCCAGGGATGAACACTGAAGCTTTCTTT
TRBJ2-7 TRBD2 TRBV4-1 CASSQDKWAGVSYEQYF TGCGCCAGCAGCCAAGATAAATGGGCGGGAGTGTCCTACGAGCAGTACTTC
TRBJ1-4 TRBD1 TRBV6-6 CASSRPGTADRLFF TGTGCCAGCAGTCGACCTGGGACAGCGGATCGGCTGTTTTTT
TRBJ2-1 TRBD2 TRBV4-2 CASSQTSGSSYNEQFF TGTGCCAGCAGCCAAACTAGCGGTAGCTCCTACAATGAGCAGTTCTTC
TRBJ2-2 - TRBV6-4 CASSDSRENTGELFF TGTGCCAGCAGTGACTCGCGGGAGAACACCGGGGAGCTGTTTTTT
TRBJ2-1 - TRBV28 CATEGGADKNRFF TGTGCCACCGAGGGGGGGGCAGACAAGAACCGGTTCTTC
TRBJ1-4 TRBD1 TRBV10-3 CAISPGQGNEKLFF TGTGCCATCAGCCCGGGACAGGGAAATGAAAAACTGTTTTTT
TRBJ2-5 - TRBV10-1 CASSESEGDSEYQETQYF TGCGCCAGCAGTGAGTCGGAGGGGGACAGCGAGTACCAAGAGACCCAGTACTTC
TRBJ1-1 TRBD1 TRBV5-1 CASSLGEGAGAFF TGCGCCAGCAGCTTGGGTGAGGGGGCCGGGGCTTTCTTT
TRBJ2-7 TRBD1 TRBV7-9 CASSAGTETFYQYF TGTGCCAGCAGCGCCGGGACAGAGACTTTTTACCAGTACTTC
TRBJ2-7 TRBD1 TRBV4-1 CASSQDRRTGDTYEQYF TGCGCCAGCAGCCAAGACCGCAGGACAGGGGATACCTACGAGCAGTACTTC